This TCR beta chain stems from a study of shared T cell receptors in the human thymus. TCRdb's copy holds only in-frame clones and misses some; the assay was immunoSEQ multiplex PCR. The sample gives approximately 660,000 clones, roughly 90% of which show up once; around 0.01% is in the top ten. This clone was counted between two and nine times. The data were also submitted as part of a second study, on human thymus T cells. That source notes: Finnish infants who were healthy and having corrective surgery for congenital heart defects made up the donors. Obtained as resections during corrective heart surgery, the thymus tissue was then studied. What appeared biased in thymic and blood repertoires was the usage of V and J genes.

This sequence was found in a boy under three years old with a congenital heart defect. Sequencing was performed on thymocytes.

CDR3 amino acids: CASSSSGSTADTQYF. In DNA form, the CDR3 reads TGTGCCAGCAGCTCTAGCGGGAGTACGGCAGATACGCAGTATTTT. This chain links TRBV5-6 with TRBJ2-3; 10 positions match TRBD2. The germline V gene has CDR1 SGHDT and CDR2 YYEEEE. The CDR3 spans 15 residues. After removal of 3 bases from V and 4 bases from J, the junction contained 5 bases not matched to a gene. The full variable domain, its missing parts supplied by reference TRBV5-6 and TRBJ2-3, is DAGVTQSPTHLIKTRGQQVTLRCSPKSGHDTVSWYQQALGQGPQFIFQYYEEEERQRGNFPDRFSGHQFPNYSSELNVNALLLGDSALYLCASSSSGSTADTQYFGPGTRLTVL.